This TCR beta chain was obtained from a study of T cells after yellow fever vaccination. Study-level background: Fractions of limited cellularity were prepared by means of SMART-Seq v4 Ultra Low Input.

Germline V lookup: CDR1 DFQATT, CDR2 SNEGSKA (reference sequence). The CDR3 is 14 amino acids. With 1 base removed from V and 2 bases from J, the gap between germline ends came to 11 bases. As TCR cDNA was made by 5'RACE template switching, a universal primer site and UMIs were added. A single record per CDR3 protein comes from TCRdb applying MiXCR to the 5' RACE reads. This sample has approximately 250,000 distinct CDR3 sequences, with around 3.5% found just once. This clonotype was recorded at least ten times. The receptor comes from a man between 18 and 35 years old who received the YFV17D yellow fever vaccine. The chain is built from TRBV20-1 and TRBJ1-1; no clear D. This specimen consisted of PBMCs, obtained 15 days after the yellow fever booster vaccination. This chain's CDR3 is CSARGGGGNTEAFF. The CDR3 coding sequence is TGCAGTGCTAGAGGCGGCGGCGGTAACACTGAAGCTTTCTTT.